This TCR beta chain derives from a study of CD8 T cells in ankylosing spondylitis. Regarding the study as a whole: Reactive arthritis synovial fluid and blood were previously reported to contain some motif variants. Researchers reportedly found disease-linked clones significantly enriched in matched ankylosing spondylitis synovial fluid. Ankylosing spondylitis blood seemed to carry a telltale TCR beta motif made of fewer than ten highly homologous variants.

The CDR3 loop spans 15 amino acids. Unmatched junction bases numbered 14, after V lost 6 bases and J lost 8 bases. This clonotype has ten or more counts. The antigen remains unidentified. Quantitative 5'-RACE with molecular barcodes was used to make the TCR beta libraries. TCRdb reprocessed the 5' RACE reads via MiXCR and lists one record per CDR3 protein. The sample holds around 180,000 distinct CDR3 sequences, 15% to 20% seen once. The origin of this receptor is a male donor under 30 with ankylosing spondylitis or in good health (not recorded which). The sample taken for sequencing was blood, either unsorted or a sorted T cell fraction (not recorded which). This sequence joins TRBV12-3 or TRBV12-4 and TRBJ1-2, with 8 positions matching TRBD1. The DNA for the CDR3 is TGTGCCAGCAGCCGGTTACCGGGACAGGAGAAAGGCTACACCTTC. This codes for CASSRLPGQEKGYTF.